The 30 T cell receptor beta chains below come from one sample, sequenced in a study of patients and donors after allogeneic stem cell transplantation. Each CDR3 protein gets one entry after TCRdb re-called the RT-PCR reads with MiXCR. The table includes roughly 150,000 distinct CDR3 sequences, about a quarter detected once. Material: blood, either unsorted or a sorted T cell fraction (not recorded which). The source is a human donor who was either an allogeneic HSCT recipient or a stem cell or donor lymphocyte infusion donor (not recorded which). It is not recorded whose cells these are; they may come from a transplant donor.

This clonotype was recorded once. The CDR3 does not end in the conserved phenylalanine or tryptophan, so this is likely a read error. The limits of the CDR3 on the DNA are not certain, so only TCRdb's listed CDR3 is given. V is TRBV28 and J is TRBJ2-3; the table assigns TRBD2, which was not confirmed against the DNA. Inclusive of both ends, the CDR3 amounts to 10 amino acids. Germline lookup yields CDR1 MDHEN and CDR2 SYDVKM. The CDR3 spells CASSWEDMYL.

This clonotype was seen a handful of times. The V gene is TRBV5-6, the J gene TRBJ1-2; no clear D gene. CDR3 size: 12 residues. CDR1 is SGHDT and CDR2 is YYEEEE in the germline V gene. Trimming stripped 1 base from V and 6 bases from J, with 7 bases between. CDR3 nucleotides: TGTGCCAGCAGCTTGTGGGAAAATGGCTACACCTTC. Translated: CASSLWENGYTF.

The chain is built from TRBV7-2 and TRBJ1-1; no clear D gene. Germline loops: CDR1 SGHTA, CDR2 FQGNSA. The CDR3 consists of 16 residues. Trimming took 4 bases from V and 3 from J, leaving 18 bases between them. The CDR3 region has the DNA TGTGCCAGCAGCTGGATCAAGACCGGGGATCACACTGAAGCTTTCTTT. It codes for CASSWIKTGDHTEAFF.

The chain combines TRBV29-1 with TRBJ1-1, with D uncertain. The V end lost 0 bases, the J end lost 6 bases, and 14 bases lay between the germline ends. CDR1 is SQVTM, CDR2 ANQGSEA, per germline. The length of the CDR3 is 14 residues. The CDR3 spells CSVEDAGTLPEAFF. The CDR3 DNA reads as TGCAGCGTTGAAGATGCCGGCACCTTGCCTGAAGCTTTCTTT.

The chain joins TRBV19 to TRBJ1-1, with 12 bases that match TRBD1. The CDR3 contains 14 residues. CDR1 and CDR2 from the germline V gene are LNHDA and SQIVND (reference sequence). J gave up 4 bases and V 9 bases, and 6 bases lay outside the gene matches. The CDR3 nucleotides are TGTGCCAGCCAGACGGGACAGGGGGCCACTGAAGCTTTCTTT. It translates to CASQTGQGATEAFF.

This clonotype was counted between two and nine times. V is TRBV12-3 or TRBV12-4 and J is TRBJ1-5, with D tentatively TRBD1 (6 bases). The CDR3 totals 16 residues. With 2 bases removed from V and 5 bases from J, the gap between germline ends came to 16 bases. CDR3 in DNA: TGTGCCAGCAGTTTACTCTTCACAGGGTGGTATCAGCCCCAGCATTTT. Translated, it gives CASSLLFTGWYQPQHF.

The chain carries TRBV30 and TRBJ1-5; D not certain. The germline V and J ends were trimmed by 6 bases and 0 bases, with 9 bases remaining between them. CDR1 is GTSNPN, CDR2 SVGIG, per germline (reference sequence). CDR3 size: 13 residues. The CDR3 loop reads CACQAGSNQPQHF. CDR3 in DNA: TGTGCCTGCCAAGCCGGTAGCAATCAGCCCCAGCATTTT.

The chain joins TRBV14 to TRBJ1-1; D remains unclear. CDR3 length: 12 amino acids. V was clipped by 3 bases and J by 5 bases, with 7 bases between them. Germline V CDR1 and CDR2: SGHDN, FVKESK. This chain's CDR3 is CASSHMGTEAFF. In nucleotides, the CDR3 is TGTGCCAGCAGCCACATGGGAACTGAAGCTTTCTTT.

The V and J genes are TRBV2 and TRBJ2-1, with D tentatively TRBD2 (7 bases). Germline V gene sequence: CDR1 SNHLY, CDR2 FYNNEI. The CDR3 spans 19 residues. V was trimmed by 3 bases and J by 0 bases, leaving 21 bases between them. The CDR3 region is CASSEWGGITPSSYNEQFF. DNA for the CDR3: TGTGCCAGCAGTGAGTGGGGGGGCATAACCCCGAGCTCCTACAATGAGCAGTTCTTC.

The rearrangement uses TRBV12-3 or TRBV12-4 and TRBJ1-1; no clear D. V was cut by 6 bases and J by 3 bases, with 14 bases left in between. The CDR3 length is 14 residues. CDR3 in DNA: TGTGCCAGCAGCGGGATACCAGGCGACACTGAAGCTTTCTTT. Translation: CASSGIPGDTEAFF.

This clonotype was seen a few times. This chain joins TRBV12-3 or TRBV12-4 and TRBJ1-1, with TRBD1 identical over 7 bases. This CDR3 contains 14 residues. J was trimmed by 3 bases and V by 5 bases; bases with no gene match: 6. The CDR3 here is CASSTWDSHTEAFF. The CDR3 nucleotides read TGTGCCAGCAGTACATGGGACAGCCACACTGAAGCTTTCTTT.

This clonotype has ten or more counts. The CDR3 coding sequence is TGCGCCAGCAGCCCCAACGGGCTGGGGCTGGGTGAAGCTTTCTTT. This sequence encodes CASSPNGLGLGEAFF. The chain employs TRBV4-1 and TRBJ1-1; a weak D match, TRBD1 (5 bases). The CDR3 has 15 residues. The germline V gene has CDR1 MGHRA and CDR2 YSYEKL. The V end lost 4 bases, the J end lost 7 bases, and 19 bases lay between the germline ends.

This clonotype showed up just a few times. This chain uses TRBV6-1 with TRBJ1-2; 8 bases are a match to TRBD1. Germline loops: CDR1 MNHNS, CDR2 SASEGT. Trimming cost V 0 bases and J 6 bases; bases outside gene matches: 6. The CDR3 is 15 amino acids. Here the CDR3 DNA reads TGTGCCAGCAGTGAAGCGGGGCAGGGGGCAAATGGCTACACCTTC. Translation: CASSEAGQGANGYTF.

The chain employs TRBV5-1 and TRBJ1-1; D not certain. The CDR3 has 14 residues. V was clipped by 4 bases and J by 0 bases, with 10 bases between them. The germline V gene encodes CDR1 SGHRS and CDR2 YFSETQ. For the CDR3, the DNA is TGCGCCAGCAGCGACCTACAGCTGAACACTGAAGCTTTCTTT. Translating it yields CASSDLQLNTEAFF.

J is TRBJ1-2 and V is TRBV5-4, with TRBD1 matching 9 bases. Germline assignment: CDR1 SGHNT and CDR2 YYREEE (reference sequence). The V segment lost 4 bases and the J segment 8 bases; nucleotides outside the gene matches: 9. The CDR3 extends over 14 amino acids. The CDR3 DNA sequence: TGTGCCAGCAGCCAAGGACAGGGGTTATCGGGCTACACCTTC. It is translated as CASSQGQGLSGYTF.

The genes are TRBV29-1 and TRBJ1-2; a weak D match, TRBD1 (6 bases). Between the trimmed V and J ends, which lost 7 bases and 0 bases, there was a span of 12 bases. Germline CDR1 reads SQVTM; CDR2 reads ANQGSEA. The CDR3 consists of 13 residues. This CDR3 reads CSGDRPPNYGYTF. As DNA, the CDR3 is TGCAGCGGCGACAGGCCTCCTAACTATGGCTACACCTTC.

This chain uses TRBV5-1 with TRBJ2-7, with 11 bases lining up with TRBD2. This CDR3 has 15 residues. V trimming: 5 bases; J trimming: 2 bases; junction bases outside the gene matches: 6. Germline CDR1 is SGHRS and CDR2 is YFSETQ. This CDR3 reads CASRYLAGGTYEQYF. The CDR3, as DNA: TGCGCCAGCAGATATCTAGCGGGAGGTACCTACGAGCAGTACTTC.

The chain is built from TRBV20-1 and TRBJ2-1, with 10 bases matching TRBD2. This CDR3 has 14 residues. The germline CDR1 and CDR2 sequences are DFQATT and SNEGSKA (reference sequence). V lost 6 bases, J lost 10 bases, and 12 bases stayed unmatched. This CDR3 reads CSAYLAGGPLEQFF. The CDR3 DNA sequence: TGCAGTGCCTACTTAGCGGGAGGCCCGTTGGAGCAGTTCTTC.

This chain connects TRBV21-1 to TRBJ1-4; the listed D gene, TRBD1, was not tested against the DNA. TRBV21-1 is deemed a pseudogene. The CDR3 is 16 residues long. The CDR3 here is CASSKVGGPEGEKLFF. DNA of the CDR3: TGTGCCAGCAGCAAAGTCGGGGGACCGGAAGGTGAAAAACTGTTTTTT.

V and J are TRBV29-1 and TRBJ2-7; D gene uncertain. The germline gives CDR1 SQVTM, CDR2 ANQGSEA. The V gene lost 7 bases and the J gene lost 5 bases, with 12 bases spanning the gap. The CDR3 loop spans 11 amino acids. This CDR3 reads CSALVGNEQYF. The CDR3 DNA reads as TGCAGCGCCCTGGTGGGAAACGAGCAGTACTTC.

This sequence joins TRBV14 and TRBJ2-5, with D unresolved. CDR1 is SGHDN, CDR2 FVKESK, per germline. This CDR3 has 11 residues. The V end lost 0 bases, the J end lost 9 bases, and 5 bases lay between the germline ends. The CDR3, as DNA: TGTGCCAGCAGCCAAGATAGACCCCAGTACTTC. Translating gives CASSQDRPQYF.

This clonotype was seen more than once but under ten times. J is TRBJ1-5 and V is TRBV5-1; no reliable D call. CDR1 SGHRS and CDR2 YFSETQ come from the germline V gene. Trimming took 0 bases from V and 7 from J, leaving 11 bases between them. This CDR3 is built from 14 residues. CDR3 bases: TGCGCCAGCAGCTTGGGGGGAGAGTTACAGCCCCAGCATTTT. This codes for CASSLGGELQPQHF. Full variable domain (outside the CDR3, taken from reference TRBV5-1 and TRBJ1-5): KAGVTQTPRYLIKTRGQQVTLSCSPISGHRSVSWYQQTPGQGLQFLFEYFSETQRNKGNFPGRFSGRQFSNSRSEMNVSTLELGDSALYLCASSLGGELQPQHFGDGTRLSIL.

This clonotype was found a few times. The V gene is TRBV20-1, the J gene TRBJ2-3, with 7 positions matching TRBD1. Germline V gene data show CDR1 as DFQATT and CDR2 as SNEGSKA (reference sequence). V was clipped by 1 base and J by 2 bases; unmatched bases: 9. The CDR3 consists of 16 residues. The CDR3 region has the DNA TGCAGTGCTAGAGTGCCCGGGACAGTATTCACAGATACGCAGTATTTT. Translating it yields CSARVPGTVFTDTQYF.

This clonotype was seen more than once but under ten times. V and J are TRBV25-1 and TRBJ1-1; perhaps TRBD1 as D (6 bases). Germline CDR1 MGHDK, CDR2 SYGVNS. Trimming left V 6 bases short and J 3 bases short, with 11 bases between. The CDR3 is made up of 13 amino acids. For the CDR3, the DNA is TGTGCCAGCAGCCCGGGGGCATACACTGAAGCTTTCTTT. Translation: CASSPGAYTEAFF.

The chain couples TRBV19 to TRBJ1-1; D perhaps matches TRBD1 (5 bases). Germline loops: CDR1 LNHDA, CDR2 SQIVND (reference sequence). The CDR3 runs 12 residues. V lost 10 bases and J 11 bases, leaving 20 bases between the germline ends. The CDR3: CATTPGTGKAFF. CDR3 sequence (DNA): TGTGCCACCACCCCAGGGACGGGAAAGGCTTTCTTT.

The chain couples TRBV12-3 or TRBV12-4 to TRBJ2-5, with TRBD2 matching over 12 bases. Losses at the gene ends were 5 bases for V and 4 bases for J; bases not matched to a gene: 11. This CDR3 region has 17 residues. The CDR3 bases are TGTGCCAGCAGTCGGGGACTAGCGGGTTCAACAGGAGAGACCCAGTACTTC. Protein product: CASSRGLAGSTGETQYF.

The genes are TRBV20-1 and TRBJ1-1, with no clear D. V lost 3 bases and J lost 0, with 5 bases in between. This CDR3 spans 12 amino acids. In germline, CDR1 is DFQATT, CDR2 SNEGSKA (reference sequence). This chain's CDR3 is CSARGMNTEAFF. CDR3 bases: TGCAGTGCTAGGGGCATGAACACTGAAGCTTTCTTT.

This chain links TRBV7-3 with TRBJ2-5; 11 bases line up with TRBD2. CDR1 is SGHTA and CDR2 is FQGTGA in the germline V gene. The CDR3 sequence is 16 residues long. With V trimmed by 1 base and J by 4 bases, 5 bases remained unmatched. CDR3 sequence (DNA): TGTGCCAGCAGCTTAATGGGTGGGACTAGCGGAGAGACCCAGTACTTC. This sequence encodes CASSLMGGTSGETQYF.

This clonotype turned up a few times. The chain employs TRBV9 and TRBJ2-7; 12 nucleotides match TRBD2. The germline CDR1 and CDR2 sequences are SGDLS and YYNGEE. With V trimmed by 3 bases and J by 3 bases, 1 base remained unmatched. The CDR3 consists of 14 residues. The CDR3 here is CASSETSGGYEQYF. Written as DNA, the CDR3 is TGTGCCAGCAGCGAGACTAGCGGGGGCTACGAGCAGTACTTC.

This clonotype was counted a few times. V gene TRBV7-3 combines with J gene TRBJ1-6; 9 positions match TRBD1. V trimming: 3 bases; J trimming: 10 bases; junction bases outside the gene matches: 4. Germline lookup yields CDR1 SGHTA and CDR2 FQGTGA. This CDR3 has 14 residues. CDR3 sequence: CASSLGQGFSPLHF. The DNA of the CDR3 is TGTGCCAGCAGCTTGGGACAGGGTTTCTCACCCCTCCACTTT.